Below are 12 T cell receptor beta chains sequenced from a single sample in a study of Tregs in tolerant kidney transplant recipients. The protocol was immunoSEQ multiplex PCR, while the TCRdb copy is restricted to in-frame clones and leaves out a portion. Of about 69,000 clones detected, 85% to 90% appear once; the ten largest clones hold approximately 0.39%. Material: CD4+ T cells from blood, obtained before the transplant. These receptors were obtained from a human donor who received a combined kidney and bone marrow transplant.

About this clone: Other DNA sequences of this sample code for an identical CDR3. Here the CDR3 reads CASSSPTGNNEKLFF. In DNA, the CDR3 is TGTGCCAGCAGTTCCCCGACAGGGAATAATGAAAAACTGTTTTTT. The chain has TRBV28 and TRBJ1-4; 7 nucleotides match TRBD1. The CDR3 is 15 residues long. After removal of 4 bases from V and 4 bases from J, the junction contained 6 bases not matched to a gene. CDR1 is MDHEN and CDR2 is SYDVKM in the germline V gene.

The V gene is TRBV2, the J gene TRBJ2-1; TRBD2 matches at 7 bases. The CDR3 runs 14 residues. Germline CDR1 is SNHLY and CDR2 is FYNNEI. The V and J ends lost 7 bases and 5 bases, in that order; junction bases with no gene match: 8. The CDR3 DNA follows: TGTGCCAGCAACGGCGGGAGAAGAGACAATGAGCAGTTCTTC. This codes for CASNGGRRDNEQFF.

V usage is TRBV11-2 and J usage is TRBJ1-2; 7 bases are shared with TRBD1. The J segment lost 4 bases and the V segment lost 4 bases, leaving 9 bases of the junction unmatched. Germline CDR1 is SGHAT and CDR2 is FQNNGV. The CDR3 is 15 residues long. CDR3 amino acids: CASSYTGAYGYGYTF. The CDR3 bases are TGTGCCAGCAGCTATACAGGGGCTTATGGCTATGGCTACACCTTC.

The chain couples TRBV18 to TRBJ2-7; 7 bases align to TRBD2. This CDR3 contains 15 residues. J gave up 0 bases and V 8 bases, and 10 bases lay outside the gene matches. Germline V gene data show CDR1 as KGHSH and CDR2 as LQKENI. The CDR3 coding sequence is TGTGCCAGCACCCGAACCGGGACTAACTCCTACGAGCAGTACTTC. It is translated as CASTRTGTNSYEQYF. The whole variable domain, remainder taken from reference TRBV18 and TRBJ2-7, is NAGVMQNPRHLVRRRGQEARLRCSPMKGHSHVYWYRQLPEEGLKFMVYLQKENIIDESGMPKERFSAEFPKEGPSILRIQQVVRGDSAAYFCASTRTGTNSYEQYFGPGTRLTVT.

The gene calls are TRBV6-1 and TRBJ1-5; TRBD1 is a possible D gene (5 bases). The germline V gene has CDR1 MNHNS and CDR2 SASEGT. V lost 8 bases and J lost 5, with 13 bases in between. The CDR3 is 13 residues long. Here the CDR3 reads CASSWGGDQPQHF. The CDR3 nucleotides are TGTGCCAGCTCCTGGGGGGGGGATCAGCCCCAGCATTTT.

V gene TRBV18 combines with J gene TRBJ2-5; D gene ambiguous. CDR1 KGHSH and CDR2 LQKENI come from the germline V gene. Trimming removed 0 bases at V and 5 bases at J, with 10 bases between. This CDR3 region has 14 residues. CDR3 coding DNA: TGTGCCAGCTCACCACCAACGCCCAGGGAGACCCAGTACTTC. This encodes CASSPPTPRETQYF. Full variable domain (missing parts from reference TRBV18 and TRBJ2-5): NAGVMQNPRHLVRRRGQEARLRCSPMKGHSHVYWYRQLPEEGLKFMVYLQKENIIDESGMPKERFSAEFPKEGPSILRIQQVVRGDSAAYFCASSPPTPRETQYFGPGTRLLVL.

Written as DNA, the CDR3 is TGTGCCAACCGGGGGAGTACCGGGGAGCTGTTTTTT. Translated: CANRGSTGELFF. This chain uses TRBV27 with TRBJ2-2, with D possibly matching TRBD2 (6 bases). In germline, CDR1 is MNHEY, CDR2 SMNVEV (reference sequence). Trimming shortened V by 10 bases and J by 5 bases, and 11 bases separated the two germline ends. The CDR3 spans 12 residues.

The chain carries TRBV5-1 and TRBJ2-7, with 13 bases that match TRBD2. The CDR3 length is 15 residues. The ends lost 0 bases at V and 5 bases at J; junction bases unmatched: 2. Germline CDR1 and CDR2: SGHRS and YFSETQ. CDR3 sequence: CASSLGLAGGHEQYF. The CDR3 DNA is TGCGCCAGCAGCTTGGGACTAGCGGGAGGCCACGAGCAGTACTTC. Supplemented by reference TRBV5-1 and TRBJ2-7, the full variable domain reads KAGVTQTPRYLIKTRGQQVTLSCSPISGHRSVSWYQQTPGQGLQFLFEYFSETQRNKGNFPGRFSGRQFSNSRSEMNVSTLELGDSALYLCASSLGLAGGHEQYFGPGTRLTVT.

The chain is built from TRBV5-4 and TRBJ2-5; 9 bases agree with TRBD2. The CDR3 loop spans 15 amino acids. V lost 2 bases to trimming and J lost 4 bases; unmatched junction nucleotides: 6. Looked up from germline, CDR1 is SGHNT and CDR2 is YYREEE (reference sequence). CDR3 nucleotides: TGTGCCAGCAGCTTAGGCCTAGCGGGACTAGAGACCCAGTACTTC. It translates to CASSLGLAGLETQYF.

V is TRBV28 and J is TRBJ2-1, with 7 bases matching TRBD1. This CDR3 is built from 13 residues. CDR1 is MDHEN and CDR2 is SYDVKM in the germline V gene. V lost 7 bases and J lost 9; bases outside the gene matches: 9. The DNA for the CDR3 is TGTGCCAGCAACATACAGGGGATCGCTGAGCAGTTCTTC. Translating it yields CASNIQGIAEQFF.

This chain connects TRBV2 to TRBJ2-7, with 7 bases matching TRBD1. Trimming cost V 5 bases and J 4 bases; bases outside gene matches: 5. The CDR3 loop spans 13 amino acids. Germline lookup yields CDR1 SNHLY and CDR2 FYNNEI. Written as DNA, the CDR3 is TGTGCCAGCAGTAGACAGGGTACGTACGAGCAGTACTTC. Translated, it gives CASSRQGTYEQYF.

V is TRBV28 and J is TRBJ2-7; 7 bases are shared with TRBD1. CDR3 length: 13 amino acids. With V trimmed by 4 bases and J by 9 bases, 9 bases remained unmatched. Germline-derived CDR1 and CDR2 are MDHEN and SYDVKM. CDR3 coding DNA: TGTGCCAGCAGTTCGGGACAGCGCTGGGGGCAGTACTTC. Its protein is CASSSGQRWGQYF.